This TCR beta chain was retrieved from a study of shared clonotypes between healthy human individuals. Across the whole study: The plates for each donor numbered three CD4 naive, three CD4 memory, two CD8 naive and one CD8 memory. Broader study findings: Clonotype sharing among donors was thought likely to change with sequencing depth.

Genomic DNA belonging to each subset was distributed in equal measure over several immunoSEQ plates. Tens of thousands of T cell genomes, or approximately 190 ng DNA, went into the sorted-subset replicate PCRs. The method was immunoSEQ multiplex PCR; TCRdb's version includes in-frame clones alone and lacks a portion of them. Of a few million clones in the sample, more than 80% were seen once. Details on this clone: Its matching antigen is unknown.

Germline assignment: CDR1 MNHNS and CDR2 SASEGT. V shed 8 bases, J shed 6 bases, and the junction held 5 bases outside the gene matches. The CDR3 is 14 residues long. The J gene is TRBJ2-2, the V gene TRBV6-1; 11 bases map to TRBD1. The material sequenced was naive CD4+ T cells sorted from blood. Subset of the sample: CD45RA+ positively selected. This sequence was found in a man aged 18 to 30 in good health. CDR3 DNA: TGTGCCAGCCGGGACAGGGGGGGCTCCGGGGAGCTGTTTTTT. It specifies CASRDRGGSGELFF.